The 7 T cell receptor beta chains below were found in one sample sequenced in a study of cytomegalovirus exposure and HLA in healthy donors. Researchers ran the PCR with 60 Vbeta and 13 Jbeta primers. Assay used: immunoSEQ multiplex PCR; TCRdb lists only in-frame clones, some missing. The data contain roughly 240,000 clones, roughly 87% of them seen just once; the ten biggest clones take up 4.5% to 6%. The specimen was PBMCs. These receptors all stem from a woman between 35 and 50 years old in good health and CMV-seropositive.

The rearrangement links TRBV9 to TRBJ2-3; 8 bases align to TRBD1. With 2 bases clipped from V and 2 bases from J, the junction kept 4 bases outside the gene matches. This CDR3 contains 15 residues. Per the germline V gene, CDR1 is SGDLS and CDR2 is YYNGEE. The CDR3 reads CASSVTGQVTDTQYF. The CDR3 bases are TGTGCCAGCAGCGTCACGGGACAGGTCACAGATACGCAGTATTTT.

V and J are TRBV27 and TRBJ1-1; possibly TRBD1 for D (6 bases). This CDR3 is 12 amino acids long. V gave up 4 bases and J gave up 7 bases, with 10 bases separating them. Germline V gene data show CDR1 as MNHEY and CDR2 as SMNVEV (reference sequence). The chain's CDR3 is CASSSQGSEAFF. CDR3 in DNA: TGTGCCAGCAGTTCACAGGGAAGTGAAGCTTTCTTT.

This clone was detected only a few times. CDR3 nucleotides: TGTGCCAGCAGCCTAGGATGGGGGGGAAGCTCCTACGAGCAGTACTTC. This translates into CASSLGWGGSSYEQYF. The V call is TRBV14, the J call TRBJ2-7; 7 bases align to TRBD2. The junction had 9 bases not matched to a gene; V was cut back by 4 bases and J by 0 bases. The CDR3 runs to 16 residues. From germline, CDR1 is SGHDN and CDR2 FVKESK.

This sequence joins TRBV6-6 and TRBJ1-2; 8 bases line up with TRBD1. This CDR3 is 13 amino acids long. Per germline, CDR1 MNHNY and CDR2 SVGAGI (reference sequence). V dropped 4 bases and J dropped 5; count of bases not matched to a gene: 3. CDR3 amino acids: CASSSRQGYGYTF. The CDR3 nucleotides read TGTGCCAGCAGTTCCCGACAGGGGTATGGCTACACCTTC.

The chain couples TRBV7-8 to TRBJ2-3; 8 bases are a match to TRBD2. Trimming cost V 1 base and J 5 bases; bases outside gene matches: 5. Germline V lookup: CDR1 SGHVS, CDR2 FQNEAQ. CDR3 length equals 15 residues. The CDR3 is CASSLDGRVGDTQYF. CDR3 bases: TGTGCCAGCAGCTTAGACGGGAGGGTGGGAGATACGCAGTATTTT.

The rearrangement links TRBV19 to TRBJ1-1; D might be TRBD1 (5 bases). Trimming shortened V by 6 bases and J by 1 base, and 12 bases separated the two germline ends. Per the germline V gene, CDR1 is LNHDA and CDR2 is SQIVND (reference sequence). The CDR3 is 14 amino acids. CDR3 sequence (DNA): TGTGCCAGTAGGCGGGGGGGGTCGAACACTGAAGCTTTCTTT. This translates into CASRRGGSNTEAFF.

The genes are TRBV30 and TRBJ2-5, with 10 bases that match TRBD2. CDR1 GTSNPN and CDR2 SVGIG come from the germline V gene (reference sequence). V was pared by 4 bases and J by 5 bases, with 7 bases of the junction left unmatched. This CDR3 is built from 14 residues. This CDR3 is CAWTHSGGWETQYF. DNA for the CDR3: TGTGCCTGGACCCATAGCGGGGGGTGGGAGACCCAGTACTTC.